This T cell receptor (beta chain) emerged from a study of identical twins (dated by TCRdb to 2016 to 2017). The study in broad terms: To test whether fetal clonotypes persist, this study deep-sequenced TCR alpha and beta repertoires from monozygotic twins, from unrelated adults of various ages, and from cord blood. To rule out contamination, replicate twin experiments were performed at different times with different library preparation protocols. General conclusions and limits of the study: Compared with coincidental sharing between unrelated individuals, an excess of low generation-probability sequences was observed among out-of-frame TCR alpha sequences shared between twins. Zero-insertion analyses could be partly confounded by invariant T cells such as MAIT and iNKT, though diverse VJ usage argued against such confounding for most clonotypes. Fewer insertions were carried by abundant cord blood beta clonotypes, a similar but weaker trend appeared in young adult naive repertoires, and no such trend appeared in memory repertoires. Recombination models systematically underestimated out-of-frame TCR alpha sharing in monozygotic twins but agreed with sharing between unrelated individuals. The excess sharing between twins in beta out-of-frame sequences was weaker because fewer shared sequences reduced the signal-to-noise ratio. Conclusions relied on cross-sectional statistical analysis, since the same donors could not be followed over many years.

A note on this clonotype: There is no known antigen for this receptor. The record has no base qualities; no much larger clone is one base away.

The V end loses 4 bases and the J end loses 9 bases, and a stretch of 10 bases separates them. Counted from cysteine to phenylalanine, this CDR3 has 12 amino acids. Just the 36-base CDR3 DNA is kept, in frame starting at base 1. The germline V gene sets CDR1 to SNHLY and CDR2 to FYNNEI. Every donor in the study was a healthy Caucasian. The twin cohort comprised three pairs of female monozygotic twins, all aged roughly 18 to 30 years. Positive isolation kits from Invitrogen were used to isolate the CD4+ and CD8+ T cell populations. The library was produced with 5' RACE. Sequencing was carried out with an Illumina HiSeq 2000. Template switching added a universal primer binding site, and the final cDNA carried a unique molecular identifier that allowed TCR cDNA molecules to be counted accurately. Specific primers in the conserved constant-segment region were used to synthesize first-strand cDNA for the TCR alpha and beta chains. To control for contamination, every cDNA library carried two barcodes: a SMART-Mk sample barcode plus Illumina barcodes. TruSeq adapter sequences and Illumina sample barcodes were added in two successive PCR steps. Sequencing of the TCR alpha and beta cDNA libraries was done on the Illumina HiSeq platform using custom primers. The original pipeline was this. MiGEC was used to process raw reads and extract unique molecular identifiers, and MiXCR was used to find CDR3 positions. For each individual, recombination models were inferred using an EM algorithm with the repgenHMM and IGoR tools. The tcR package in R was used for shared clonotype analysis, with sharing normalized by the product of cloneset sizes. Out-of-frame nonproductive sequences were analyzed to study raw recombination free of thymic and clonal selection effects. TCRdb reprocessing: public reads trimmed at Q25 with fastp, clones called with MiXCR, in-frame beta chains kept. Rows are unified per CDR3 protein, each entry keeping the most common DNA and genes. The V and J calls here are based on TCRdb, not the publication. A total of 500,000 to 650,000 distinct CDR3 sequences appear in this sample, 20% to 25% of them only once. Around 0.47% of the sample rests with the top ten.

A further study also used this sample, focusing on yellow fever vaccine responses in identical twins. The second study also describes: The authors reported that the T cell response to vaccination in identical twins appeared partly convergent and partly personalized. In identical twins, the study followed T cell clones that responded to the vaccine with precision.

The sequenced material came from CD4+ T cells sorted from blood. The sequence links TRBV2 to TRBJ2-1, with the D gene call left open. This sequence was found in a woman younger than 30 in good health. The CDR3 sequence is CASSGAGFEQFF. The DNA is as follows: TGTGCCAGCAGTGGGGCCGGGTTTGAGCAGTTCTTC.